The 21 T cell receptor beta chains below all came from one sample that was sequenced in a study of cytomegalovirus exposure and HLA in healthy donors. Primers for the PCR totalled 60 Vbeta and 13 Jbeta. TCRdb's table, derived via immunoSEQ multiplex PCR, lists solely in-frame clones and lacks some. The table has approximately 150,000 clones, around 86% seen once. Sequencing was performed on PBMCs. The source is a woman between 25 and 40 years old in good health and CMV-seronegative.

There are a few counts of this clone. The V call is TRBV5-6, the J call TRBJ1-1; 7 nucleotides match TRBD1. CDR1 SGHDT and CDR2 YYEEEE come from the germline V gene. CDR3 length: 13 residues. The V segment lost 4 bases and the J segment 4 bases; nucleotides outside the gene matches: 4. CDR3 sequence reads: CASSRQGGTEAFF. CDR3 bases: TGTGCCAGCAGCCGACAGGGAGGCACTGAAGCTTTCTTT. Filled out from reference TRBV5-6 and TRBJ1-1, the complete variable domain reads DAGVTQSPTHLIKTRGQQVTLRCSPKSGHDTVSWYQQALGQGPQFIFQYYEEEERQRGNFPDRFSGHQFPNYSSELNVNALLLGDSALYLCASSRQGGTEAFFGQGTRLTVV.

The V gene is TRBV19, the J gene TRBJ1-5, with D uncertain. Trimming took 6 bases from V and 1 from J, leaving 13 bases between them. This CDR3 is 15 amino acids long. CDR1 and CDR2 from the germline V gene are LNHDA and SQIVND (reference sequence). The CDR3 DNA reads as TGTGCCAGTAGACTCCAGGCTGTCAGCAATCAGCCCCAGCATTTT. This translates into CASRLQAVSNQPQHF.

The CDR3 region is CASSLDRDTEAFF. CDR3 coding DNA: TGTGCCAGCAGCTTAGACAGGGACACTGAAGCTTTCTTT. The chain is built from TRBV7-6 and TRBJ1-1; possible D gene TRBD1, 6 bases. The V gene lost 1 base and the J gene lost 3 bases, with 6 bases spanning the gap. This CDR3 has 13 amino acids. Germline V lookup: CDR1 SGHVS, CDR2 FNYEAQ.

The DNA of the CDR3 is TGTGCCAGCTCACCACAGGGGCCGAACACTGAAGCTTTCTTT. It yields the protein CASSPQGPNTEAFF. This sequence joins TRBV18 and TRBJ1-1, with D possibly matching TRBD1 (5 bases). Germline-derived CDR1 and CDR2 are KGHSH and LQKENI. Between the trimmed V and J ends, which lost 1 base and 1 base, there was a span of 7 bases. The CDR3 covers 14 residues.

This chain links TRBV21-1 with TRBJ1-5; the D call in the table, TRBD1, was not verified against the DNA. TRBV21-1 is shown as a pseudogene. The CDR3 consists of 16 residues. CDR3: CASSKVGRDNNQPQHF. The CDR3 DNA sequence: TGTGCCAGCAGCAAAGTTGGCAGGGATAACAATCAGCCCCAGCATTTT.

This chain joins TRBV21-1 and TRBJ2-2; the D call in the table, TRBD2, was not verified against the DNA. TRBV21-1 is a documented pseudogene. This CDR3 is 15 amino acids long. CDR3 residues: CASSKPGANTGELFF. The CDR3 coding sequence is TGTGCCAGCAGCAAACCGGGGGCGAACACCGGGGAGCTGTTTTTT.

V is TRBV7-3 and J is TRBJ2-1; D is possibly TRBD2 (5 bases). There are 16 residues in the CDR3. In germline, CDR1 is SGHTA, CDR2 FQGTGA. V lost 1 base and J 0 bases, leaving 10 bases between the germline ends. The CDR3 bases are TGTGCCAGCAGCTTAATCGGAGGAATCTCCTACAATGAGCAGTTCTTC. This gives the protein CASSLIGGISYNEQFF.

J is TRBJ1-2 and V is TRBV5-4; 8 bases are shared with TRBD1. Germline CDR1 and CDR2: SGHNT and YYREEE (reference sequence). The CDR3 length is 14 residues. Germline trimming cut 4 bases from V and 4 bases from J; bases unmatched to any gene: 6. CDR3 loop: CASSPGGGSYGYTF. The CDR3 coding sequence is TGTGCCAGCAGCCCAGGGGGCGGAAGCTATGGCTACACCTTC.

J is TRBJ2-3 and V is TRBV20-1; D might be TRBD2 (5 bases). CDR3 length: 11 amino acids. Germline assignment: CDR1 DFQATT and CDR2 SNEGSKA (reference sequence). Trimming left V 4 bases short and J 7 bases short, with 9 bases between. In nucleotides, the CDR3 is TGCAGTGCTATCCGCGGGTATACGCAGTATTTT. Its translation is CSAIRGYTQYF.

This chain uses TRBV5-6 with TRBJ2-7, with D perhaps matching TRBD2 (6 bases). Germline values: CDR1 SGHDT, CDR2 YYEEEE. The CDR3 is 14 residues long. V dropped 3 bases and J dropped 4 bases, with 14 bases sitting between them. The CDR3 DNA reads as TGTGCCAGCAGCTCCGGACCTGGAGGGTACGAGCAGTACTTC. The encoded protein is CASSSGPGGYEQYF.

The V and J genes are TRBV6-1 and TRBJ2-1; 8 bases map to TRBD2. V shed 6 bases, J shed 8 bases, and the junction held 12 bases outside the gene matches. The CDR3 spans 15 residues. Germline assignment: CDR1 MNHNS and CDR2 SASEGT. Written as DNA, the CDR3 is TGTGCCAGCAGACTAGCGGATCCCGATATCGATGAGCAGTTCTTC. Translation: CASRLADPDIDEQFF.

The V and J genes are TRBV30 and TRBJ1-3; 7 nucleotides match TRBD1. CDR3 length equals 22 residues. The V and J ends lost 0 bases and 4 bases, in that order; junction bases with no gene match: 27. The germline V gene has CDR1 GTSNPN and CDR2 SVGIG (reference sequence). This CDR3 is CAWSVYRPTFSQTGAGGNTIYF. DNA for the CDR3: TGTGCCTGGAGTGTATATCGTCCGACATTCAGCCAAACAGGGGCGGGGGGAAACACCATATATTTT.

V gene TRBV12-5 combines with J gene TRBJ2-7, with D maybe TRBD1 (5 bases). The CDR3 length is 13 residues. Germline CDR1 reads LGHNT; CDR2 reads FRNRAP. V lost 7 bases to trimming and J lost 1 base, with 11 bases between them. CDR3 sequence: CASAQGGSYEQYF. The CDR3 DNA is TGTGCTAGTGCCCAGGGTGGGTCCTACGAGCAGTACTTC. Combining the CDR3 with reference TRBV12-5 and TRBJ2-7 gives the whole variable domain DARVTQTPRHKVTEMGQEVTMRCQPILGHNTVFWYRQTMMQGLELLAYFRNRAPLDDSGMPKDRFSAEMPDATLATLKIQPSEPRDSAVYFCASAQGGSYEQYFGPGTRLTVT.

The chain carries TRBV5-1 and TRBJ1-1, with 7 nucleotides matching TRBD1. J gave up 2 bases and V 4 bases, and 5 bases lay outside the gene matches. The CDR3 totals 14 residues. Germline V gene sequence: CDR1 SGHRS, CDR2 YFSETQ. CDR3 residues: CASSDWTGNTEAFF. Written as DNA, the CDR3 is TGCGCCAGCAGCGACTGGACAGGAAACACTGAAGCTTTCTTT.

The V and J genes are TRBV11-2 and TRBJ1-2; tentative D call: TRBD1 (6 bases). In germline, CDR1 is SGHAT, CDR2 FQNNGV. The CDR3 extends over 15 amino acids. V shed 5 bases and J shed 6 bases, with 19 bases lying between them. CDR3 nucleotide sequence: TGTGCCAGCAGCCCCTTTGGGGGCAGGGGCCATGGCTACACCTTC. Translated, it gives CASSPFGGRGHGYTF.

CDR3 coding DNA: TGTGCCAGCAGTCCTGGCCTGGAGTCGTACGAGCAGTACTTC. Translated, it gives CASSPGLESYEQYF. The V and J genes are TRBV28 and TRBJ2-7; D is uncertain. CDR3 length equals 14 residues. The germline V gene has CDR1 MDHEN and CDR2 SYDVKM. Trimming left V 5 bases short and J 4 bases short, with 15 bases between.

The J gene is TRBJ1-5, the V gene TRBV30; TRBD1 might be the D (5 bases). Germline CDR1 and CDR2: GTSNPN and SVGIG (reference sequence). Trimming took 0 bases from V and 3 from J, leaving 6 bases between them. This CDR3 region has 13 residues. CDR3 loop: CAWSVGVNQPQHF. CDR3 bases: TGTGCCTGGAGTGTAGGGGTCAATCAGCCCCAGCATTTT. Variable domain in full (rest from reference TRBV30 and TRBJ1-5): SQTIHQWPATLVQPVGSPLSLECTVEGTSNPNLYWYRQAAGRGLQLLFYSVGIGQISSEVPQNLSASRPQDRQFILSSKKLLLSDSGFYLCAWSVGVNQPQHFGDGTRLSIL.

The V and J genes are TRBV5-6 and TRBJ2-7, with 8 bases matching TRBD1. CDR1 is SGHDT, CDR2 YYEEEE, per germline. CDR3 length equals 14 residues. J lost 3 bases, V lost 4 bases, and 6 bases had no gene match. CDR3 nucleotides: TGTGCCAGCAGCGAGGGGACAGGTTACTACGAGCAGTACTTC. Protein sequence: CASSEGTGYYEQYF.

The chain employs TRBV6-5 and TRBJ2-5, with D tentatively TRBD2 (5 bases). V lost 0 bases and J lost 5, with 16 bases in between. The CDR3 is 16 amino acids. CDR1 MNHEY and CDR2 SVGAGI come from the germline V gene. DNA for the CDR3: TGTGCCAGCAGTTACTCTCAGACTACCCATTGGGAGACCCAGTACTTC. It codes for CASSYSQTTHWETQYF.

The genes are TRBV28 and TRBJ1-1; D perhaps matches TRBD1 (6 bases). V gave up 2 bases and J gave up 1 base, with 14 bases separating them. This CDR3 region has 16 residues. Germline lookup yields CDR1 MDHEN and CDR2 SYDVKM. The CDR3 region is CASSLRWGQPNTEAFF. The CDR3 DNA is TGTGCCAGCAGTTTACGGTGGGGGCAGCCGAACACTGAAGCTTTCTTT.

This clone was recorded only once. The chain has TRBV2 and TRBJ2-5, with D possibly matching TRBD1 (5 bases). The germline CDR1 and CDR2 sequences are SNHLY and FYNNEI. The V gene lost 1 base and the J gene lost 5 bases, with 11 bases spanning the gap. This CDR3 has 14 residues. The CDR3 DNA reads TGTGCCAGCAGTGAAGAGGGGTGGATTGAGACCCAGTACTTC. This gives the protein CASSEEGWIETQYF.